This TCR beta chain was observed in a study of shared clonotypes between healthy human individuals. Study summary: Aged between 18 and 49, the donors were a couple of women and three men. Study results and limitations: Estimated clonotype richness was generally higher in naive than memory subsets. Sampling covered blood only; tissue repertoires likely differ.

Sequencing was performed with immunoSEQ multiplex PCR; in TCRdb, only in-frame clones are kept and a portion is missing. The sample shows around 610,000 clones, 90% to 97% of them seen only once. The CDR3 contains 15 residues. The ends were cut back, 3 bases at V and 6 bases at J, with 15 bases in the middle. Germline CDR1 reads MNHNS; CDR2 reads SASEGT. Positively selected for CCR7, the CD45RO-negative cells used as naive CD8 cells excluded terminally differentiated effector memory CD45RA+ cells. Only Caucasian adults living in Nashville, Tennessee served as donors. About this clone itself: Its antigen is not identified.

The receptor's source is a woman younger than 45 in good health. This chain connects TRBV6-1 to TRBJ2-1; D uncertain. Sequenced: naive CD8+ T cells sorted from blood. The CDR3 nucleotides read TGTGCCAGCAGTGATTCATCCACAACTCCCAATGAGCAGTTCTTC. This gives the protein CASSDSSTTPNEQFF.